This passage covers 27 T cell receptor beta chains from one sample sequenced in a study of radiation and T cells in renal cell carcinoma (dated by TCRdb to about 2020). In the paper's terms, the time point label means: blood 4 weeks post-SBRT, at nephrectomy. The treatment or condition label, read with the paper, signifies: 15 Gy SBRT to primary tumor, nephrectomy 4 weeks later. The receptor library was made with the immunoSEQ multiplex PCR assay. The immuneACCESS repertoire file appears here via TCRdb, limited to in-frame rearrangements. These files lack a portion of the clones; in checked studies, under half of the deficit traces to unresolved V genes, and the cause of the others is not known. Counted in this sample were 120,000 to 150,000 clones; 70% to 90% of them appeared once. The ten largest clones capture about 17% of the sample. Specimen: blood, collected from a patient whose treatment included radiotherapy and nephrectomy. All receptors come from a woman aged 50 to 65 with renal cell carcinoma.

The chain couples TRBV6-4 to TRBJ2-1, with TRBD2 identical over 9 bases. With V trimmed by 3 bases and J by 9 bases, 0 bases remained unmatched. CDR3 length equals 12 residues. Germline V gene data show CDR1 as MRHNA and CDR2 as SNTAGT. The CDR3 DNA reads as TGTGCCAGCAGTGAAGCGGGAGGTGAGCAGTTCTTC. This codes for CASSEAGGEQFF.

CDR3 in amino acids: CAISYNTGELFF. The CDR3, as DNA: TGTGCCATCAGTTATAACACCGGGGAGCTGTTTTTT. This sequence joins TRBV10-3 and TRBJ2-2; D gene ambiguous. This CDR3 has 12 residues. From germline, CDR1 is ENHRY and CDR2 SYGVKD. V was shortened by 5 bases and J by 2 bases, with 3 bases between the two germline ends.

This chain uses TRBV7-8 with TRBJ2-7; D not certain. CDR3 length: 14 residues. Germline CDR1 is SGHVS and CDR2 is FQNEAQ. Between the trimmed V and J ends, which lost 5 bases and 3 bases, there was a span of 14 bases. This CDR3 reads CASSPSNLGYEQYF. CDR3 DNA sequence: TGTGCCAGCAGCCCCTCAAATCTAGGCTACGAGCAGTACTTC.

J is TRBJ1-2 and V is TRBV5-1; D is uncertain. V dropped 0 bases and J dropped 5 bases, with 14 bases sitting between them. The CDR3 has 15 amino acids. CDR1 SGHRS and CDR2 YFSETQ come from the germline V gene. This chain's CDR3 is CASSLGEGWGYGYTF. The CDR3 DNA reads as TGCGCCAGCAGCTTGGGAGAGGGTTGGGGATATGGCTACACCTTC.

The chain is built from TRBV27 and TRBJ2-4; tentatively, D is TRBD1 (6 bases). The V gene's germline CDR1 is MNHEY and CDR2 SMNVEV (reference sequence). This CDR3 has 14 residues. Trimming took 3 bases from V and 4 from J, leaving 10 bases between them. As DNA, the CDR3 is TGTGCCAGCAGTTTTTTCGGACAGAAAAACATTCAGTACTTC. Translation: CASSFFGQKNIQYF.

The chain joins TRBV28 to TRBJ2-4; TRBD2 agrees at 7 bases. This CDR3 region has 14 residues. CDR1 is MDHEN and CDR2 is SYDVKM in the germline V gene. The V gene end was trimmed by 7 bases and the J gene end by 5 bases; junction bases not matched to a gene: 8. This chain's CDR3 is CASTLGGDQNIQYF. The CDR3 region has the DNA TGTGCCAGCACTCTTGGGGGGGACCAAAACATTCAGTACTTC.

The chain recombines TRBV6-6 with TRBJ2-7; no reliable D call. This CDR3 comprises 14 residues. V lost 8 bases and J 0 bases, leaving 14 bases between the germline ends. Germline CDR1 reads MNHNY; CDR2 reads SVGAGI (reference sequence). The CDR3 sequence is CASSVPGSSYEQYF. For the CDR3, the DNA is TGTGCCAGCTCCGTCCCCGGCTCCTCCTACGAGCAGTACTTC.

V gene TRBV7-2 combines with J gene TRBJ2-7; no definite D call. V was clipped by 1 base and J by 3 bases, with 7 bases between them. Germline CDR1 is SGHTA and CDR2 is FQGNSA. The CDR3 totals 13 residues. This chain's CDR3 is CASSLDPLYEQYF. Written as DNA, the CDR3 is TGTGCCAGCAGCTTAGACCCACTCTACGAGCAGTACTTC.

V is TRBV28 and J is TRBJ2-7; no definite D call. Trimming left V 5 bases short and J 7 bases short, with 24 bases between. Germline CDR1 and CDR2: MDHEN and SYDVKM. CDR3 length: 16 amino acids. The CDR3: CASSIWTKGNFGEQYF. The CDR3 nucleotides read TGTGCCAGCAGTATCTGGACGAAGGGCAACTTCGGAGAGCAGTACTTC.

The chain recombines TRBV19 with TRBJ2-1; 11 positions match TRBD2. The V gene end was trimmed by 5 bases and the J gene end by 8 bases; junction bases not matched to a gene: 14. The CDR3 contains 17 residues. Looked up from germline, CDR1 is LNHDA and CDR2 is SQIVND (reference sequence). CDR3 sequence: CASSPIAGGAEVDEQFF. In nucleotides, the CDR3 is TGTGCCAGTAGTCCCATAGCGGGAGGGGCGGAGGTTGATGAGCAGTTCTTC.

The rearrangement links TRBV19 to TRBJ1-1; 8 nucleotides agree with TRBD1. Germline V gene data show CDR1 as LNHDA and CDR2 as SQIVND (reference sequence). The CDR3 is 13 residues long. V shed 4 bases and J 11 bases; nucleotides not matched to a gene: 9. CDR3 region: CASSTQGASSAFF. The CDR3 nucleotides are TGTGCCAGTAGTACCCAGGGGGCTAGTTCGGCTTTCTTT.

CDR3 region: CAWSVTGRGTEAFF. In DNA form, the CDR3 reads TGTGCCTGGAGTGTAACAGGGCGAGGCACTGAAGCTTTCTTT. This chain links TRBV30 with TRBJ1-1; possible D gene TRBD1, 6 bases. Germline-derived CDR1 and CDR2 are GTSNPN and SVGIG (reference sequence). This CDR3 contains 14 residues. Between the trimmed V and J ends, which lost 0 bases and 4 bases, there was a span of 12 bases.

The chain is built from TRBV2 and TRBJ2-3; a weak D match, TRBD2 (5 bases). The CDR3 sequence is 15 residues long. In germline, CDR1 is SNHLY, CDR2 FYNNEI. V shed 2 bases and J shed 0 bases, with 9 bases lying between them. CDR3 nucleotides: TGTGCCAGCAGTGAATCAGGACTGAGCACAGATACGCAGTATTTT. Protein product: CASSESGLSTDTQYF.

The CDR3 nucleotides are TGTGCCAGCAGTCAACAGGGGTCTGGAAACACCATATATTTT. This encodes CASSQQGSGNTIYF. The rearrangement joins TRBV28 to TRBJ1-3; 7 nucleotides line up with TRBD1. Germline V gene data show CDR1 as MDHEN and CDR2 as SYDVKM. The CDR3 runs to 14 residues. After removal of 5 bases from V and 1 base from J, the junction contained 2 bases not matched to a gene.

This rearrangement joins TRBV7-2 to TRBJ2-2, with TRBD2 matching 13 bases. The CDR3 runs to 16 residues. Germline V gene sequence: CDR1 SGHTA, CDR2 FQGNSA. V was clipped by 5 bases and J by 4 bases; unmatched bases: 4. CDR3 DNA sequence: TGTGCCAGCAGCCTGGGACTAGCGGGGTTCACCGGGGAGCTGTTTTTT. Its protein product is CASSLGLAGFTGELFF.

CDR3 DNA: TGTGCCAGCAAGGTAGGGCAGAAAAACATTCAGTACTTC. Amino acid sequence: CASKVGQKNIQYF. The chain uses TRBV28 and TRBJ2-4; unclear D gene. Germline V gives CDR1 MDHEN, CDR2 SYDVKM. This CDR3 has 13 amino acids. V was shortened by 7 bases and J by 4 bases, with 11 bases between the two germline ends.

J is TRBJ2-1 and V is TRBV15; no clear D gene. Germline V lookup: CDR1 LNHNV, CDR2 YYDKDF (reference sequence). V dropped 0 bases and J dropped 6 bases, with 6 bases sitting between them. The CDR3 extends over 13 amino acids. The CDR3 reads CATSRDLGNEQFF. CDR3 nucleotides: TGTGCCACCAGCAGAGATTTAGGCAATGAGCAGTTCTTC.

This clone turned up a few times. This chain uses TRBV25-1 with TRBJ1-2; 7 bases align to TRBD1. In germline, CDR1 is MGHDK, CDR2 SYGVNS. V shed 6 bases and J 1 base; nucleotides not matched to a gene: 5. The CDR3 consists of 14 residues. CDR3 residues: CASSGTENNYGYTF. CDR3 DNA: TGTGCCAGCAGCGGGACAGAAAATAACTATGGCTACACCTTC.

This clone was seen only a few times. DNA for the CDR3: TGCGCCAGCAGCCAAGGAGAGACTGGGGGGAATGGCTACACCTTC. This sequence encodes CASSQGETGGNGYTF. This chain links TRBV4-3 with TRBJ1-2; D might be TRBD1 (5 bases). The length of the CDR3 is 15 residues. Germline V gene sequence: CDR1 LGHNA, CDR2 YSLEER. Trimming took 1 base from V and 6 from J, leaving 15 bases between them.

This chain joins TRBV7-8 and TRBJ1-6; no definite D call. The CDR3 length is 15 residues. Trimming left V 6 bases short and J 0 bases short, with 9 bases between. Germline V gene data show CDR1 as SGHVS and CDR2 as FQNEAQ. The CDR3 here is CASREESSYNSPLHF. The CDR3 DNA follows: TGTGCCAGCAGGGAGGAGAGCTCCTATAATTCACCCCTCCACTTT.

The chain is built from TRBV5-6 and TRBJ2-7, with a possible D match to TRBD1 (5 bases). This CDR3 has 14 amino acids. Germline CDR1 and CDR2: SGHDT and YYEEEE. Trimming shortened V by 4 bases and J by 3 bases, and 14 bases separated the two germline ends. The CDR3 sequence is CASSPPDTYYEQYF. In nucleotides, the CDR3 is TGTGCCAGCAGCCCCCCGGACACGTACTACGAGCAGTACTTC.

The rearrangement joins TRBV19 to TRBJ1-3; the match to TRBD1 covers 7 bases. This CDR3 comprises 15 residues. The germline V gene has CDR1 LNHDA and CDR2 SQIVND (reference sequence). V lost 4 bases and J lost 0; bases outside the gene matches: 3. This CDR3 is CASSTRDSSGNTIYF. DNA for the CDR3: TGTGCCAGTAGTACCCGGGACAGCTCTGGAAACACCATATATTTT.

The CDR3 DNA reads TGTGCCACACAACGGTGGGGGTTTACTGAAGCTTTCTTT. It yields the protein CATQRWGFTEAFF. The J gene is TRBJ1-1, the V gene TRBV6-6, with a possible D match to TRBD1 (5 bases). V lost 10 bases and J 5 bases, leaving 17 bases between the germline ends. The CDR3 length is 13 residues. Germline CDR1 reads MNHNY; CDR2 reads SVGAGI (reference sequence).

The chain links TRBV30 to TRBJ1-1, with D perhaps TRBD1 (6 bases). In germline, CDR1 is GTSNPN, CDR2 SVGIG (reference sequence). V was clipped by 3 bases and J by 4 bases, with 24 bases between them. The CDR3 contains 17 residues. The CDR3 DNA is TGTGCCTGGAGGGACCGCACAGGGTTGGAACGGAGCACTGAAGCTTTCTTT. This encodes CAWRDRTGLERSTEAFF.

V is TRBV5-1 and J is TRBJ1-5; D remains unclear. CDR3 length: 14 residues. With 0 bases removed from V and 0 bases from J, the gap between germline ends came to 4 bases. Germline V gene lookup returns CDR1 SGHRS and CDR2 YFSETQ. The CDR3 nucleotides are TGCGCCAGCAGCTTGGGAGTTAGCAATCAGCCCCAGCATTTT. This sequence encodes CASSLGVSNQPQHF.

The J gene is TRBJ2-4, the V gene TRBV18, with D possibly matching TRBD2 (7 bases). The CDR3 consists of 16 residues. V lost 3 bases to trimming and J lost 3 bases, with 15 bases between them. CDR1 and CDR2 (germline): KGHSH, LQKENI. Here the CDR3 reads CASSPLQGGGKNIQYF. The CDR3 nucleotides read TGTGCCAGCTCACCCTTACAGGGAGGGGGCAAAAACATTCAGTACTTC.

This chain links TRBV28 with TRBJ1-1, with D possibly matching TRBD1 (6 bases). This CDR3 is 17 amino acids long. Germline values: CDR1 MDHEN, CDR2 SYDVKM. The ends were cut back, 1 base at V and 1 base at J, with 16 bases in the middle. Here the CDR3 DNA reads TGTGCCAGCAGTTTATCATTGCGGGGGCTAAGGAACACTGAAGCTTTCTTT. Its protein is CASSLSLRGLRNTEAFF. The whole variable domain, remainder taken from reference TRBV28 and TRBJ1-1, is DVKVTQSSRYLVKRTGEKVFLECVQDMDHENMFWYRQDPGLGLRLIYFSYDVKMKEKGDIPEGYSVSREKKERFSLILESASTNQTSMYLCASSLSLRGLRNTEAFFGQGTRLTVV.